Many counts were recorded for the clone carrying this TCR beta chain. Its target is unknown. The CDR3 has 13 amino acids. Trimming took 2 bases from V and 8 from J; bases not matched to a gene: 6. CDR1 and CDR2 from the germline V gene are SGHDT and YYEEEE. All patients were treatment-naive before thyroid surgery. This sample was taken from a study of metastatic and nonmetastatic thyroid tumors. Study at large: Peripheral blood and tumor or nodule samples from malignant and benign thyroid patients were compared.

Authors' data handling: For papillary thyroid cancer, a distant-metastasis classifier was constructed from CDR3 differences observed across clinicopathological groups. Via MiXCR, TCRdb re-called the PCR reads. The V and J calls, along with clone size, are taken from TCRdb and not from the paper's own processing. The table lists 30,000 to 40,000 clones, 15% to 20% of them singletons. Overall study results and limits: The study reportedly found significantly higher TCR beta diversity in malignant thyroid tumors than benign nodules, in blood and tumor.

This receptor was obtained from a female donor with papillary thyroid cancer or a benign thyroid nodule (not recorded which). Some clones in this sample may be carry-over from other donors' samples. Sequenced input: blood. The chain links TRBV5-6 to TRBJ1-2; 7 bases line up with TRBD1. CDR3 nucleotide sequence: TGTGCCAGCAGCTTACAGGGGCTCGGCGGCTACACCTTC. It is translated as CASSLQGLGGYTF.